These 26 T cell receptor beta chains came from one sample sequenced in a study of Ad26.COV2.S vaccination and SARS-CoV-2 variants. The treatment is: some 19 received Ad26.COV2.S at low or high dose, single or two shots; a few received placebo; per-sample allocation not given. Day 63 after the first vaccine or placebo injection was the time point for sampling. The protocol was immunoSEQ multiplex PCR, while the TCRdb copy is restricted to in-frame clones and leaves out a portion. The profile shows fewer than 500,000 clones, about 92% of them singletons. This material consisted of peripheral blood, taken in a trial of Ad26.COV2.S vaccine versus placebo. The receptors shown here come from a person aged 18-60 years who received the Ad26.COV2.S COVID-19 vaccine or a placebo.

V is TRBV6-5 and J is TRBJ2-3, with TRBD2 matching over 7 bases. This CDR3 is 11 amino acids long. Germline V CDR1 and CDR2: MNHEY, SVGAGI. V lost 11 bases and J lost 4; bases outside the gene matches: 3. The DNA of the CDR3 is TGTGCCGTGGGAGGGCCAGATACGCAGTATTTT. This sequence encodes CAVGGPDTQYF.

The chain links TRBV5-1 to TRBJ1-1; tentative D call: TRBD1 (5 bases). The CDR3 consists of 15 residues. Germline V lookup: CDR1 SGHRS, CDR2 YFSETQ. The ends were cut back, 2 bases at V and 1 base at J, with 12 bases in the middle. The CDR3, as DNA: TGCGCCAGCAGCTTCCAGGGATTATCGAACACTGAAGCTTTCTTT. Protein product: CASSFQGLSNTEAFF.

V usage is TRBV2 and J usage is TRBJ2-7; 9 positions agree with TRBD2. V trimming: 1 base; J trimming: 0 bases; junction bases outside the gene matches: 19. The CDR3 sequence is 21 residues long. Germline CDR1 SNHLY, CDR2 FYNNEI. The CDR3 is CASSEVGLPESGRINSYEQYF. As DNA, the CDR3 is TGTGCCAGCAGTGAAGTCGGGCTCCCGGAAAGCGGGAGGATCAACTCCTACGAGCAGTACTTC.

The genes are TRBV7-2 and TRBJ2-2, with 7 nucleotides matching TRBD2. The germline CDR1 and CDR2 sequences are SGHTA and FQGNSA. The CDR3 totals 15 residues. The V and J ends lost 1 base and 8 bases, in that order; junction bases with no gene match: 7. CDR3 residues: CASSLGGSGGGELFF. CDR3 DNA: TGTGCCAGCAGCTTAGGCGGGAGCGGAGGAGGGGAGCTGTTTTTT. The variable domain in full, with the rest retrieved from reference TRBV7-2 and TRBJ2-2, is GAGVSQSPSNKVTEKGKDVELRCDPISGHTALYWYRQSLGQGLEFLIYFQGNSAPDKSGLPSDRFSAERTGGSVSTLTIQRTQQEDSAVYLCASSLGGSGGGELFFGEGSRLTVL.

This clone was counted once. The J gene is TRBJ2-5, the V gene TRBV10-3; D remains ambiguous. The CDR3 consists of 13 residues. The germline V and J ends were trimmed by 6 bases and 5 bases, with 13 bases remaining between them. The germline CDR1 and CDR2 sequences are ENHRY and SYGVKD. CDR3 residues: CAIRGTEHETQYF. The CDR3 DNA reads as TGTGCCATCAGGGGAACCGAGCACGAGACCCAGTACTTC.

The chain recombines TRBV9 with TRBJ1-1; 7 nucleotides match TRBD1. CDR1 SGDLS and CDR2 YYNGEE come from the germline V gene. The CDR3 extends over 15 amino acids. The trim removed 4 bases at V and 4 bases at J, leaving 10 bases unmatched. The CDR3 spells CASSLQDRLGTEAFF. The CDR3 bases are TGTGCCAGCAGCCTCCAGGACAGGTTGGGCACTGAAGCTTTCTTT.

The gene calls are TRBV11-2 and TRBJ2-7; D possibly corresponds to TRBD2 (6 bases). Germline values: CDR1 SGHAT, CDR2 FQNNGV. Trimming removed 0 bases at V and 1 base at J, with 13 bases between. The CDR3 length is 16 residues. The CDR3 DNA reads TGTGCCAGCAGCTTAGATTCATCGGGGGTTTCCTACGAGCAGTACTTC. It translates to CASSLDSSGVSYEQYF.

The rearrangement links TRBV28 to TRBJ2-3; 11 bases are shared with TRBD2. The V gene's germline CDR1 is MDHEN and CDR2 SYDVKM. The ends lost 7 bases at V and 2 bases at J; junction bases unmatched: 14. This CDR3 region has 18 residues. The CDR3 region has the DNA TGTGCCAGCACCCCCCCGGGGTTAGCGGGAGGGGACACAGATACGCAGTATTTT. This encodes CASTPPGLAGGDTDTQYF.

The chain combines TRBV7-2 with TRBJ2-3; 8 nucleotides match TRBD1. Per germline, CDR1 SGHTA and CDR2 FQGNSA. This CDR3 has 14 residues. V was clipped by 5 bases and J by 7 bases; unmatched bases: 8. CDR3 in amino acids: CASSQRQGRNTQYF. The CDR3 DNA follows: TGTGCCAGCAGCCAAAGACAGGGGAGGAATACGCAGTATTTT. Together with reference TRBV7-2 and TRBJ2-3, the CDR3 gives the full variable domain: GAGVSQSPSNKVTEKGKDVELRCDPISGHTALYWYRQSLGQGLEFLIYFQGNSAPDKSGLPSDRFSAERTGGSVSTLTIQRTQQEDSAVYLCASSQRQGRNTQYFGPGTRLTVL.

The chain carries TRBV3-1 (or the pseudogene TRBV3-2) and TRBJ2-7; D is unresolved. V dropped 1 base and J dropped 4 bases, with 17 bases sitting between them. The CDR3 totals 16 residues. Germline V lookup: CDR1 LGHDT, CDR2 YNNKEL (reference sequence). The DNA of the CDR3 is TGTGCCAGCAGCCAAGGGTCCGGTGTGGAAAGGTACGAGCAGTACTTC. The encoded protein is CASSQGSGVERYEQYF.

The chain links TRBV19 to TRBJ2-7, with 10 bases fitting TRBD1. Germline loops: CDR1 LNHDA, CDR2 SQIVND (reference sequence). CDR3 length: 15 residues. The trim removed 5 bases at V and 2 bases at J, leaving 6 bases unmatched. In nucleotides, the CDR3 is TGTGCCAGTAGTCCCCGACAGGGGGCCGCCTACGAGCAGTACTTC. Protein sequence: CASSPRQGAAYEQYF.

The chain has TRBV5-1 and TRBJ2-4, with a tentative D call TRBD1 (5 bases). Germline CDR1 reads SGHRS; CDR2 reads YFSETQ. This CDR3 spans 16 amino acids. V dropped 5 bases and J dropped 0 bases, with 15 bases sitting between them. The CDR3 loop is CASSSRALLAKNIQYF. For the CDR3, the DNA is TGCGCCAGCAGTTCCAGGGCCCTGCTAGCCAAAAACATTCAGTACTTC.

The chain combines TRBV5-1 with TRBJ1-3; TRBD1 is a possible D gene (5 bases). The CDR3 totals 14 residues. Trimming shortened V by 4 bases and J by 6 bases, and 14 bases separated the two germline ends. Germline-derived CDR1 and CDR2 are SGHRS and YFSETQ. CDR3 amino acids: CASSQDTGQNTIYF. The CDR3 region has the DNA TGCGCCAGCAGCCAGGACACAGGTCAAAACACCATATATTTT.

This clone occurred a few times. The chain joins TRBV10-3 to TRBJ2-2, with 7 bases aligning to TRBD2. V dropped 3 bases and J dropped 7; count of bases not matched to a gene: 8. The V gene's germline CDR1 is ENHRY and CDR2 SYGVKD. The CDR3 totals 15 residues. This CDR3 reads CAISDWTRAGGELFF. CDR3 DNA: TGTGCCATCAGTGATTGGACTAGGGCGGGCGGGGAGCTGTTTTTT.

This clone came up once. This chain links TRBV20-1 with TRBJ2-5; D gene unclear. The CDR3 has 11 amino acids. Trimming removed 4 bases at V and 3 bases at J, with 6 bases between. Looked up from germline, CDR1 is DFQATT and CDR2 is SNEGSKA (reference sequence). CDR3 in amino acids: CSAIGEETQYF. CDR3 nucleotides: TGCAGTGCTATTGGGGAAGAGACCCAGTACTTC.

This clone turned up a few times. Within the sample, other DNA sequences also encode this same CDR3. This chain uses TRBV11-2 with TRBJ2-3; D unresolved. Trimming stripped 5 bases from V and 2 bases from J, with 2 bases between. The germline V gene encodes CDR1 SGHAT and CDR2 FQNNGV. This CDR3 is 11 amino acids long. This CDR3 is CASSLTDTQYF. The CDR3 DNA is TGTGCCAGCAGCCTCACAGATACGCAGTATTTT.

The chain joins TRBV6-2 or TRBV6-3 to TRBJ1-2, with TRBD1 as a possible D gene (6 bases). There are 15 residues in the CDR3. The germline V gene encodes CDR1 MNHEY and CDR2 SVGEGT. Trimming cost V 0 bases and J 4 bases, with 12 bases left between them. CDR3 protein: CASSYSAGASYGYTF. CDR3 DNA: TGTGCCAGCAGTTACTCGGCGGGGGCGAGCTATGGCTACACCTTC.

V and J are TRBV5-6 and TRBJ2-1; D unclear. This CDR3 comprises 12 residues. CDR1 and CDR2 (germline): SGHDT, YYEEEE. The germline V and J ends were trimmed by 1 base and 6 bases, with 5 bases remaining between them. The CDR3 sequence is CASSLTLNEQFF. CDR3 sequence (DNA): TGTGCCAGCAGCTTGACCCTCAATGAGCAGTTCTTC. The full variable domain, with the rest looked up from reference TRBV5-6 and TRBJ2-1, is DAGVTQSPTHLIKTRGQQVTLRCSPKSGHDTVSWYQQALGQGPQFIFQYYEEEERQRGNFPDRFSGHQFPNYSSELNVNALLLGDSALYLCASSLTLNEQFFGPGTRLTVL.

The chain joins TRBV6-5 to TRBJ2-5; 7 positions agree with TRBD1. The ends lost 0 bases at V and 5 bases at J; junction bases unmatched: 6. The CDR3 length is 15 residues. Germline V gene sequence: CDR1 MNHEY, CDR2 SVGAGI. CDR3 sequence (DNA): TGTGCCAGCAGTTACTCCGGGACAGAAACTGAGACCCAGTACTTC. Translating gives CASSYSGTETETQYF.

The V call is TRBV5-4, the J call TRBJ2-7; 11 bases align to TRBD2. The CDR3 runs 17 residues. The junction had 13 bases not matched to a gene; V was cut back by 3 bases and J by 5 bases. Germline values: CDR1 SGHNT, CDR2 YYREEE (reference sequence). The DNA of the CDR3 is TGTGCCAGCAGCTCGCCTACTAGCGGGAGTTTTGGGGACGAGCAGTACTTC. This codes for CASSSPTSGSFGDEQYF.

The chain combines TRBV10-3 with TRBJ1-5; D gene ambiguous. The CDR3 covers 14 residues. Trimming shortened V by 3 bases and J by 0 bases, and 6 bases separated the two germline ends. Per the germline V gene, CDR1 is ENHRY and CDR2 is SYGVKD. CDR3 bases: TGTGCCATCAGTGAACACTATAGCAATCAGCCCCAGCATTTT. This codes for CAISEHYSNQPQHF.

This clone was counted once. The V and J genes are TRBV2 and TRBJ1-1; D is ambiguous. Trimming left V 1 base short and J 7 bases short, with 7 bases between. CDR1 and CDR2 (germline): SNHLY, FYNNEI. The CDR3 runs 12 residues. The CDR3 nucleotides are TGTGCCAGCAGTGAAGAAGGGCTTGAAGCTTTCTTT. Its translation is CASSEEGLEAFF.

The chain is built from TRBV27 and TRBJ2-2; 8 bases align to TRBD1. V dropped 5 bases and J dropped 3; count of bases not matched to a gene: 8. The length of the CDR3 is 16 residues. Germline CDR1 reads MNHEY; CDR2 reads SMNVEV (reference sequence). The chain's CDR3 is CASSHRDRIYTGELFF. The CDR3 nucleotides read TGTGCCAGCAGTCACCGGGACAGGATATACACCGGGGAGCTGTTTTTT.

The CDR3 coding sequence is TGTGCCAGCAGCCAAGATAGAGGGGTAGCCCAGCCCCAGCATTTT. Its translation: CASSQDRGVAQPQHF. The chain employs TRBV4-2 and TRBJ1-5, with D perhaps TRBD1 (5 bases). V gave up 0 bases and J gave up 7 bases, with 13 bases separating them. This CDR3 spans 15 amino acids. Germline V gives CDR1 LGHNA, CDR2 YNFKEQ.

V is TRBV5-6 and J is TRBJ1-2, with a tentative D call TRBD1 (5 bases). This CDR3 comprises 16 residues. The germline gives CDR1 SGHDT, CDR2 YYEEEE. V lost 1 base to trimming and J lost 3 bases, with 16 bases between them. Here the CDR3 DNA reads TGTGCCAGCAGCTTGATCCGGACACCTGGGGACTATGGCTACACCTTC. Amino acid sequence: CASSLIRTPGDYGYTF.

The rearrangement uses TRBV12-5 and TRBJ2-3; D unresolved. Germline assignment: CDR1 LGHNT and CDR2 FRNRAP. The CDR3 is 14 amino acids. Trimming removed 3 bases from V and 0 bases from J, with 7 bases in between. The CDR3 sequence: CASGFDLSTDTQYF. The CDR3, as DNA: TGTGCTAGTGGTTTTGACCTAAGCACAGATACGCAGTATTTT.